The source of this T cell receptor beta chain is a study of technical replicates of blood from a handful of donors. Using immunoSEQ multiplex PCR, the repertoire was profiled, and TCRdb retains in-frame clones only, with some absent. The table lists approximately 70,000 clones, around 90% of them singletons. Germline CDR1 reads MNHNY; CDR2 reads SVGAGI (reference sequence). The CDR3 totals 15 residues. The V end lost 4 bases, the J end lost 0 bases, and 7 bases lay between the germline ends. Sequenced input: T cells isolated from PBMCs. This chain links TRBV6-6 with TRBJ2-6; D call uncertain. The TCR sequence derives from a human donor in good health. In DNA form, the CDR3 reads TGTGCCAGCAGTTTGTACAGCTCTGGGGCCAACGTCCTGACTTTC. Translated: CASSLYSSGANVLTF.